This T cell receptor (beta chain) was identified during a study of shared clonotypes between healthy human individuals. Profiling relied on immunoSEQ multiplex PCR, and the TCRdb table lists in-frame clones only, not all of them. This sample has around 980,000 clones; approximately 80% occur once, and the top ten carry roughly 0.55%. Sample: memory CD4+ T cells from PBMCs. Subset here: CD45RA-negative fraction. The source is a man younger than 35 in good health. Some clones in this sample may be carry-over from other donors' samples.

This chain's CDR3 is CASSSTWGTYNEQFF. CDR3 bases: TGTGCCAGCAGCTCGACTTGGGGGACCTACAATGAGCAGTTCTTC. The rearrangement joins TRBV7-9 to TRBJ2-1, with D perhaps matching TRBD1 or TRBD2 (5 bases each). This CDR3 spans 15 amino acids. Germline-derived CDR1 and CDR2 are SEHNR and FQNEAQ (reference sequence). Deletions cut 4 bases from V and 2 bases from J, with 12 bases between.